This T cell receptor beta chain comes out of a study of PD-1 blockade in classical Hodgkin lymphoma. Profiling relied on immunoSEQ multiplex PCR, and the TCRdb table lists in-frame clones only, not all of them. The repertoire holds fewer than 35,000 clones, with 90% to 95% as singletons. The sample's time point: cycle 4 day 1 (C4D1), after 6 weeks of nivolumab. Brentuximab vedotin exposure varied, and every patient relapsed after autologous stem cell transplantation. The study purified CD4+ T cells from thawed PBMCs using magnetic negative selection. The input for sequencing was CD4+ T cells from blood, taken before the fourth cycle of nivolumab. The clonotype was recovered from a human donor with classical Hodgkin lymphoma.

The CDR3 here is CARTQDSGANVLTF. As DNA, the CDR3 is TGTGCCCGAACACAGGACTCTGGGGCCAACGTCCTGACTTTC. The V gene is TRBV30, the J gene TRBJ2-6, with TRBD1 as a possible D gene (5 bases). Germline CDR1 GTSNPN, CDR2 SVGIG (reference sequence). The CDR3 is 14 amino acids. Trimming removed 8 bases from V and 0 bases from J, with 11 bases in between.